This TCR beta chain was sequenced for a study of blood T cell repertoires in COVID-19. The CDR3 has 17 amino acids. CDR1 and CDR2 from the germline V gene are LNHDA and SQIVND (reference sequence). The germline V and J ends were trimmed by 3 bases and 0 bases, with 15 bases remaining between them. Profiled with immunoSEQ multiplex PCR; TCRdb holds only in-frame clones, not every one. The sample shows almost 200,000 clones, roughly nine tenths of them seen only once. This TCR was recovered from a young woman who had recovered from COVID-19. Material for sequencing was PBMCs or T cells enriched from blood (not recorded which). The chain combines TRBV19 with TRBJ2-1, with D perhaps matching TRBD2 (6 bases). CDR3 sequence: CASSMGRGYISYNEQFF. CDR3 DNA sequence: TGTGCCAGTAGTATGGGGCGGGGCTACATCTCCTACAATGAGCAGTTCTTC.